Listed here is a single TCR beta chain. Original methodology: Using reference gene primer amplification, nucleated cell counts were estimated. Assay used: immunoSEQ multiplex PCR; TCRdb lists only in-frame clones, some missing. That table supplies the V and J calls and clone size; D and trimming were determined from the DNA. The repertoire has roughly 190,000 clones, more than 70% of them found once; the top ten carry roughly 8.2%. The CDR3 is 13 residues long. Trimming pared 6 bases from V and 4 bases from J, leaving 12 bases between. CDR1 and CDR2 (germline): MNHEY, SMNVEV (reference sequence). This entry is derived from a study of blood T cell repertoires in COVID-19. Looking at the study overall: Sites in the United States, Italy and Spain provided acute and convalescent COVID-19 samples. The analysed material was cDNA or gDNA that came from T cells, B-cell-depleted T cells, or PBMCs.

The source material was peripheral blood. The sequence was collected from a woman aged 60-75 years with acute or convalescent COVID-19. The chain combines TRBV27 with TRBJ2-5; TRBD2 is a possible D gene (5 bases). CDR3 bases: TGTGCCAGCAGCTCAGGAGAGGGAGAGACCCAGTACTTC. Translation gives CASSSGEGETQYF.